Here is one TCR beta chain with its context. This clonotype has ten or more counts. What this receptor recognizes is not known. Base-call qualities are not available, and no considerably larger clone is one nucleotide away. Amplification of TCR beta CDR3 regions was carried out from RNA transcripts. The first round of RT-PCR for the TCR CDR3 was performed with the HTBI primer set and the Qiagen OneStep RT-PCR kit. Libraries were constructed in a second round of multiplex PCR, after which size selection and purification were carried out. Libraries were sequenced paired-end with 100 bp reads on an Illumina HiSeq2000. The authors' pipeline ran thus. Raw data were processed with SOAPnuke, discarding reads with adapters, uncalled bases, mean Phred below 15, or no exact constant-primer or identifier match. COPE v1.2.5 was used to merge the high-quality paired reads, and each unique nucleotide sequence was defined as a clonotype. Clonotypes were aligned to IMGT TRBV, TRBD and TRBJ reference segments using MiTCR v1.1. Analysis was restricted to V-J combinations with a frequency above 0.0001, which covered 99.2% of repertoires. The TCS score was defined as the ratio of F50 (clonal expansion) to E x V (chaos), calculated using BLOSUM62-based TCRdist between CDR3 peptides within each V-J. Welch's t-statistics and random forest reduced around 510 V-J features to under 15, which were used in a naive Bayes classifier (R e1071). The Morisita-Horn index was used to measure how similar the thyroid and blood repertoires were. TCRdb took the public reads, trimmed them with fastp at Q25, ran MiXCR for clone calling and kept in-frame beta chains. Each record represents a unique CDR3 protein, reported with the most common genes and DNA among its rows. TCRdb, not the authors, supplied the V and J calls. The sample table lists over 700,000 distinct CDR3 sequences, 30% to 40% of them with a count of one. Of the sample, less than 40% is held by the ten largest clones.

Stable Graves' hyperthyroidism was defined as no progression to ophthalmopathy during 18 months of follow-up. Hyperthyroidism patients were newly diagnosed, had a disease duration of under 2 months, and were aged 18 to 65 years. Patients with uncontrolled infections, other autoimmune diseases, pregnancy or lactation were excluded. Diagnoses were established on the basis of clinical symptoms, serum thyroxine and TRAb, thyroid ultrasound, and orbital computed tomography. PBMCs were isolated from about 9.2 ml of fresh peripheral blood by Ficoll-Paque density gradient centrifugation. Total RNA was extracted using Trizol reagent, and RNA quality was assessed on an Agilent 2100 Bioanalyzer. The sample originates from a study of T cells in Graves' hyperthyroidism and ophthalmopathy (dated by TCRdb to about 2019). Regarding the study in general: Peripheral blood was sampled at the time of initial diagnosis, prior to any treatment. To identify TCR V-J signatures that set the groups apart, the researchers used a discovery cohort of 100 patients, made up of fewer than 50 with Graves' ophthalmopathy and some 55 with stable Graves' hyperthyroidism. Whether ophthalmopathy could be predicted prospectively was tested in an independent validation cohort made up of about 18 hyperthyroidism patients plus 17 patients who later progressed to ophthalmopathy. For training and testing, the 95 to 100 patients in the discovery cohort were randomly divided in a 7:3 ratio. Thyroid tissue and blood T-cell repertoires from roughly 6 Graves' hyperthyroidism patients were also compared in the study. Once sampling was done, hyperthyroidism patients were given methimazole at a starting dose of 30 mg daily, whereas ophthalmopathy patients were given high-dose intravenous methylprednisolone. The paper describes TCR Vbeta CDR3 sequencing of 120 to 150 peripheral blood samples, made up of 43 ophthalmopathy patients, approximately 73 hyperthyroidism patients and 17 progressor patients. Broader findings and caveats from the paper: In validation, the model predicted progression to ophthalmopathy a median of roughly 6.2 months before onset, with roughly 70% sensitivity and about 72% specificity. Most expanded thyroid clonotypes (frequency above 0.001) were also found in blood, which suggests that blood repertoires may mirror thyroid immune responses. Sample size was not statistically predetermined, and investigators were not blinded to group allocation. A 13 V-J signature model separated ophthalmopathy from stable hyperthyroidism, with around 88% sensitivity and 81.08% specificity in cross-validation and 80%/75% in testing.

V and J are truncated by 5 bases and 7 bases respectively, leaving an intervening sequence of 9 bases. Counted from cysteine to phenylalanine, this CDR3 has 11 amino acids. Kept here is only the CDR3 DNA, which spans 33 bases and is read in frame from base 1. According to the germline V gene, CDR1 reads MNHEY and CDR2 reads SVGAGI. Sequences were obtained from blood. This TCR was recovered from a woman in her forties with Graves' hyperthyroidism. Here the chain combines TRBV6-5 and TRBJ2-7; the D gene cannot be named for sure. CDR3 protein: CASSEVPEQYF. The bases read TGTGCCAGCAGTGAAGTTCCAGAGCAGTACTTC.